This T cell receptor beta chain was captured by sequencing in a study of T-cell memory formation after mild COVID-19. The study, taken as a whole, reports: Later expanders leaned CD4+, whereas clones that contracted between day 15 and 85 were balanced CD4/CD8. The main location of contracting CD4+ clones was CM and EM, and that of contracting CD8+ clones was EMRA. Some SARS-CoV-2-responding clones were already detected in memory before infection.

This clonotype was observed a handful of times. Its specificity is not known. The CDR3 has 15 residues. V shed 5 bases, J shed 3 bases, and the junction held 5 bases outside the gene matches. Germline V gene sequence: CDR1 SGHTA, CDR2 FQGNSA. TCRdb re-derived calls from the 5' RACE reads in MiXCR, one entry per CDR3 protein. Here the sample spans 450,000 to 650,000 distinct CDR3 sequences, about a fifth being singletons. The chain joins TRBV7-2 to TRBJ2-2; TRBD1 matches at 8 bases. Sequenced sample: PBMCs or a T cell subset sorted from them (not recorded which). The clonotype originates from an adult woman who had mild COVID-19 (a few samples of this study predate the infection). Cell type and time point are not known. CDR3 nucleotide sequence: TGTGCCAGCAGCCCCCTGGGACAGGACACCGGGGAGCTGTTTTTT. As protein: CASSPLGQDTGELFF.